This T cell receptor (beta chain) was captured in a study of T-cell reconstitution after alpha-beta-depleted transplantation in children. Germline CDR1 and CDR2: DFQATT and SNEGSKA (reference sequence). V shed 0 bases and J 3 bases; nucleotides not matched to a gene: 7. The CDR3 length is 15 residues. Preparing the TCRbeta library involved the use of unique molecular identifiers. In TCRdb, the PCR reads were re-called with MiXCR into one record per CDR3 protein. The table has more than 450,000 distinct CDR3 sequences, around 16% seen once; the top ten hold over 3%. This clonotype turned up a few times.

The rearrangement uses TRBV20-1 and TRBJ1-2; 7 bases line up with TRBD1. This TCR was recovered from a human donor who donated a stem cell graft to a child with acute lymphoblastic leukemia. Sequences were derived from PBMCs from the stem cell graft donor, sampled from the stem cell graft. The CDR3 nucleotides read TGCAGTGCTAGAGATCCCGGACAGGTCGACTATGGCTACACCTTC. This translates into CSARDPGQVDYGYTF.